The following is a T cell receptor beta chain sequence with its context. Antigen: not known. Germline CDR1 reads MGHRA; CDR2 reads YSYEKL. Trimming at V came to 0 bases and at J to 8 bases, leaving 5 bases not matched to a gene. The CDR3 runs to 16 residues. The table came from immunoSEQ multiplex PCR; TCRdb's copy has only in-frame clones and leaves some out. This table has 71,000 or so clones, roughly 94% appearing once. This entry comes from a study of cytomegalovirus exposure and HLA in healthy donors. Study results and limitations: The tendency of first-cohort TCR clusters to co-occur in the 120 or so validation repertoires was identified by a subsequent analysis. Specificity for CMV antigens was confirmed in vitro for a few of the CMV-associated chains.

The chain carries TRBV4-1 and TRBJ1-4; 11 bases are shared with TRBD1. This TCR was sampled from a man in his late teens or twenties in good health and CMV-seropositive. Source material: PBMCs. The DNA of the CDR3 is TGCGCCAGCAGCCAAGACTGGACAGGGGGCTCGGAAAAACTGTTTTTT. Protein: CASSQDWTGGSEKLFF.